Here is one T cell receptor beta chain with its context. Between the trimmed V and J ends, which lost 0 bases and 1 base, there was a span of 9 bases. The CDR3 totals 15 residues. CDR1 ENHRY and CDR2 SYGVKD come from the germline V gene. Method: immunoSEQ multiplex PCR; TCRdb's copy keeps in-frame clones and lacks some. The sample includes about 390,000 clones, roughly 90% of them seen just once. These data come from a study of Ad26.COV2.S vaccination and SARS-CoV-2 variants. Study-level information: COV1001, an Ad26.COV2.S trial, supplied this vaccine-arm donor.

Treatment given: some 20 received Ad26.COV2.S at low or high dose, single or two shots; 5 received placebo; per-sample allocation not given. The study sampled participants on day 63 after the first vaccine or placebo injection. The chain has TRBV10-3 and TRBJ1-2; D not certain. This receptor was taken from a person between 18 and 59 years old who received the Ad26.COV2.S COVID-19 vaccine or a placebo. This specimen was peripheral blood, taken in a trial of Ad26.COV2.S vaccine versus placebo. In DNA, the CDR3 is TGTGCCATCAGTGAGTCTGAGGGCATTAACTATGGCTACACCTTC. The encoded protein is CAISESEGINYGYTF.